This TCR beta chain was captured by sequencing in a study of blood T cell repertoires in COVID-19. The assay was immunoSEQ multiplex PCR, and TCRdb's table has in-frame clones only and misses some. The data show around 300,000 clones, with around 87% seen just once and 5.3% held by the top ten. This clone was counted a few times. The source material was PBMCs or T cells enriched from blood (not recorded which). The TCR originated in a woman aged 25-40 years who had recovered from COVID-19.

The CDR3 sequence: CASSPGATNEKLFF. DNA for the CDR3: TGTGCCAGCAGCCCAGGCGCAACTAATGAAAAACTGTTTTTT. This chain links TRBV2 with TRBJ1-4; D call uncertain. V shed 6 bases and J shed 0 bases, with 8 bases lying between them. Germline-derived CDR1 and CDR2 are SNHLY and FYNNEI. CDR3 size: 14 residues.